This T cell receptor (beta chain) originates from a study of patients and donors after allogeneic stem cell transplantation (dated by TCRdb to the early 2020s). The CDR3, cysteine through phenylalanine, is 14 amino acids long. CDR3 DNA only is kept here, 42 bases in frame from base 1. V is shortened by 2 bases, J by 3 bases, and the region joining them spans 13 bases. CDR1 and CDR2, per the germline V gene, are SQVTM and ANQGSEA. The library relied on RT-PCR. The reads were generated on a NextSeq 550. TCRdb reanalyzed the raw reads on its own, using fastp at Q25 for trimming and MiXCR for clone calling, and kept in-frame beta chains. Every entry covers one CDR3 protein and lists the most common genes and DNA from its rows. The sample table holds approximately 210,000 distinct CDR3 sequences, of which more than 35% were seen once. The ten largest clones represent approximately 30% of the sample. This clonotype occurred a few times. The specificity of this receptor is unknown. Qualities for individual bases were not recorded, and no much larger clone is one base off.

The rearranged chain carries TRBV29-1 and TRBJ1-2; the D region possibly corresponds to TRBD1 (5 bases align). What was sequenced was blood, either unsorted or a sorted T cell fraction (not recorded which). The sequence was obtained from a human donor who was either an allogeneic HSCT recipient or a stem cell or donor lymphocyte infusion donor (not recorded which). It is not recorded whose cells these are; they may come from a transplant donor. The CDR3 protein: CSVESQGLDYGYTF. The nucleotide sequence reads TGCAGCGTTGAAAGTCAGGGTCTGGACTATGGCTACACCTTC. The CDR3, completed at both ends by the reference TRBV29-1 and TRBJ1-2 genes, gives the full variable domain SAVISQKPSRDICQRGTSLTIQCQVDSQVTMMFWYRQQPGQSLTLIATANQGSEATYESGFVIDKFPISRPNLTFSTLTVSNMSPEDSSIYLCSVESQGLDYGYTFGSGTRLTVV.